Listed below are T cell receptor beta chains from one sample, sequenced in a study of shared clonotypes between healthy human individuals. Measured with immunoSEQ multiplex PCR; TCRdb has only the in-frame clones, and not every one. The profile shows more than 1,200,000 clones, 98% of them singletons. The sequencing input was naive CD4+ T cells sorted from blood. The receptors originated from a man between 25 and 39 years old in good health. The CDR3 runs from the conserved cysteine through the conserved F or W. The D gene is left open where the match is weak. Expanded clones are given a class, and other clones once, few, many or no size at all.

abundance | len | j_gene | v_gene | d_gene | CDR3aa | CDR3nt
NA | 16 | TRBJ1-3 | TRBV4-1 | NA | CASSHLGRFSGNTIYF | TGCGCCAGCAGCCACCTAGGACGGTTCTCTGGAAACACCATATATTTT
NA | 19 | TRBJ2-3 | TRBV5-6 | TRBD2 | CASSLVSRGEREGKDTQYF | TGTGCCAGCAGCTTGGTTAGTCGAGGGGAGCGGGAGGGAAAAGATACGCAGTATTTT
NA | 10 | TRBJ1-2 | TRBV7-9 | NA | CAGGGNGYTF | TGTGCGGGGGGGGGTAATGGCTACACCTTC
NA | 13 | TRBJ2-7 | TRBV9 | NA | CASSVALDHEQYF | TGTGCCAGCAGCGTAGCACTAGACCACGAGCAGTACTTC
NA | 16 | TRBJ2-7 | TRBV27 | NA | CASSLSGGGPLYEQYF | TGTGCCAGCAGTTTATCGGGGGGGGGCCCCTTGTACGAGCAGTACTTC
NA | 12 | TRBJ2-1 | TRBV11-2 | NA | CASSRLGSEQFF | TGTGCCAGCAGCCGACTAGGAAGTGAGCAGTTCTTC
NA | 13 | TRBJ2-5 | TRBV30 | NA | CAWNRVPQETQYF | TGTGCCTGGAATAGGGTCCCCCAAGAGACCCAGTACTTC
once | 14 | TRBJ1-5 | TRBV6-1 | TRBD1 | CASRGTGVNQPQHF | TGTGCCAGCAGGGGGACAGGGGTCAATCAGCCCCAGCATTTT
NA | 12 | TRBJ1-2 | TRBV7-9 | NA | CASLQDPYGYTF | TGTGCCAGCCTACAGGATCCCTATGGCTACACCTTC
NA | 13 | TRBJ2-7 | TRBV18 | TRBD1 | CASSQGQGGEQYF | TGTGCCAGCTCACAGGGACAGGGAGGCGAGCAGTACTTC
NA | 16 | TRBJ2-2 | TRBV5-1 | TRBD2 | CASSPPSGSYAGELFF | TGCGCCAGCAGTCCCCCCAGCGGGAGCTACGCCGGGGAGCTGTTTTTT